Listed below are T cell receptor beta chains from one sample, sequenced in a study of blood T cell repertoires in COVID-19. Assay used: immunoSEQ multiplex PCR; TCRdb lists only in-frame clones, some missing. Of about 200,000 clones in the sample, around nine tenths were seen once. The source material was peripheral blood. The receptor set was obtained from a man between 18 and 35 years old with active or convalescent COVID-19. CDR3s include the opening cysteine and the closing phenylalanine or tryptophan. Each record gives: V gene, clone size, D gene, J gene, CDR3 DNA, CDR3 protein. The D gene is left open where the match is weak. Size is omitted from some rows. Given values are once, few, many or a class for expanded clones.

>TRBV28|-|TRBD1|TRBJ2-7
TGTGCCAGCAGTACCCCGGGACAGTACTACGAGCAGTACTTC
CASSTPGQYYEQYF
>TRBV18|once|TRBD1|TRBJ2-7
TGTGCCAGCTCACAAGACAGGGGCGCCGAGCAGTACTTC
CASSQDRGAEQYF
>TRBV13|-|TRBD1|TRBJ1-6
TGTGCCAGCAGCTCCGAATACCCGGGACAGGATAATTCACCCCTCCACTTT
CASSSEYPGQDNSPLHF
>TRBV5-4|few|-|TRBJ2-2
TGTGCCAGCAGCGGGGAGACGGCTACGAACACCGGGGAGCTGTTTTTT
CASSGETATNTGELFF
>TRBV5-1|-|-|TRBJ1-2
TGCGCCAGCAGCTTGGAGACAGGCGTCCAGGGCTACACCTTC
CASSLETGVQGYTF
>TRBV2|-|-|TRBJ2-4
TGTGCCAGCACCCTCACACAGGGTTCCATCTACTTC
CASTLTQGSIYF
>TRBV5-6|-|-|TRBJ2-7
TGTGCCAGCAGCTTGGGCCCCTGGCAGCGTACTTACGAGCAGTACTTC
CASSLGPWQRTYEQYF
>TRBV10-3|-|TRBD1|TRBJ1-5
TGTGCCATCAGTGGGGGCAGGGGGGACCAGCCCCAGCATTTT
CAISGGRGDQPQHF
>TRBV11-2|-|TRBD2|TRBJ2-7
TGTGCCAGCAGCTTAGGGCTAGCGGAGACCTACGAGCAGTACTTC
CASSLGLAETYEQYF
>TRBV6-5|-|TRBD1|TRBJ2-7
TGTGCCACCTCTGGGGCAGGGGGCCTCTACGAGCAGTACTTC
CATSGAGGLYEQYF
>TRBV10-3|-|-|TRBJ2-5
TGTGCCATCAGCAACTCCGGGGAGAGAGAGACCCAGTACTTC
CAISNSGERETQYF
>TRBV3-1/TRBV3-2|-|-|TRBJ1-6
TGTGCCAGCAGCCCACCAGGCTCACCCCTCCACTTT
CASSPPGSPLHF
>TRBV18|-|-|TRBJ1-3
TGTGCCAGCTCACCAGTTGCGACAGACTCTGGAAACACCATATATTTT
CASSPVATDSGNTIYF
>TRBV18|-|-|TRBJ2-5
TGTGCCAGCTCGGGGAGCGGGGAGACCCAGTACTTC
CASSGSGETQYF
>TRBV4-2|-|TRBD1|TRBJ1-1
TGTGCCAGCAGCCAAGATTTTGGGGGTCGGGGACAGGGAGGGAACACTGAAGCTTTCTTT
CASSQDFGGRGQGGNTEAFF
>TRBV6-5|-|-|TRBJ2-7
TGTGCCAGCAGTTACTCGATTGGCGGGAAGCAGTACTTC
CASSYSIGGKQYF
>TRBV29-1|-|TRBD2|TRBJ2-1
TGCAGCGTTGAACCCTCCGGGACTATCTACAATGAGCAGTTCTTC
CSVEPSGTIYNEQFF
>TRBV5-1|-|-|TRBJ1-4
TGCGCCAGCAGCTTCAGGGGCAGTGAAAAACTGTTTTTT
CASSFRGSEKLFF
>TRBV3-1/TRBV3-2|-|TRBD2|TRBJ2-1
TGTGCCAGCAGCCAAACTGTCCTAGCGGGGGGGGAACAGTTCTTC
CASSQTVLAGGEQFF
>TRBV5-1|-|TRBD2|TRBJ2-5
TGCGCCAGCAGCATCGGGACTAGCTTCTTTCAAGAGACCCAGTACTTC
CASSIGTSFFQETQYF
>TRBV30|-|TRBD1|TRBJ1-2
TGTGCCTGGATGCGCCGACGTATGAGGGCAGGGGGCGTTGACTATGGCTACACCTTC
CAWMRRRMRAGGVDYGYTF
>TRBV6-5|-|-|TRBJ2-7
TGTGCCAGCAGTTACGGGCTATCCTACGAGCAGTACTTC
CASSYGLSYEQYF
>TRBV19|-|TRBD1|TRBJ2-3
TGTGCCAGTTCAATCGGGACAGGGAGCACAGATACGCAGTATTTT
CASSIGTGSTDTQYF
>TRBV5-1|-|-|TRBJ2-3
TGCGCCAGCAGCTTGCAGGGAACAGATACGCAGTATTTT
CASSLQGTDTQYF
>TRBV7-2|-|-|TRBJ2-4
TGTGCCAGCAGCCCACGAGACAGAAATCAGTACTTC
CASSPRDRNQYF
>TRBV7-6|-|-|TRBJ2-3
TGTGCCAGCAGCAGTGGACAGAGCACAGATACGCAGTATTTT
CASSSGQSTDTQYF
>TRBV3-1/TRBV3-2|-|TRBD2|TRBJ2-2
TGTGCCAGCAGCCCACGGACTAGCGGGAAGAACACCGGGGAGCTGTTTTTT
CASSPRTSGKNTGELFF